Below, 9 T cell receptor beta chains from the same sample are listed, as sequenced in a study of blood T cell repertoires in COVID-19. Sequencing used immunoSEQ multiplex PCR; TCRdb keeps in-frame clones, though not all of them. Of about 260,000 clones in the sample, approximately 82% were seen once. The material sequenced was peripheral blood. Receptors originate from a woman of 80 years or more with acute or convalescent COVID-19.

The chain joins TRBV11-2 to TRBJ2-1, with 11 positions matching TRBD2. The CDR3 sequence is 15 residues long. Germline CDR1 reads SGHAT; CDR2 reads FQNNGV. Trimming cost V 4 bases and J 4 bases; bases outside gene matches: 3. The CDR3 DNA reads TGTGCCAGCAGCTCCTTAGCGGGAGGGTACAATGAGCAGTTCTTC. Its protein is CASSSLAGGYNEQFF.

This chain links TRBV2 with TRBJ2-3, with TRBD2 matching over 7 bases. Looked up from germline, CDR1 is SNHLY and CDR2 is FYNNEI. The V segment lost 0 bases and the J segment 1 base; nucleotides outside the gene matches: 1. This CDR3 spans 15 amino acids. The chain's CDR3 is CASSEAAGRTDTQYF. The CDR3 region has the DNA TGTGCCAGCAGTGAAGCAGCGGGGCGCACAGATACGCAGTATTTT.

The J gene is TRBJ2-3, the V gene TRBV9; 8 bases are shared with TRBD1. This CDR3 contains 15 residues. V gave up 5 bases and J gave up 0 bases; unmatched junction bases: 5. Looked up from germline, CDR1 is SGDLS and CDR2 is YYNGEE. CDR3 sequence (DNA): TGTGCCAGCAGTCCCCAGGGGGCTAGCACAGATACGCAGTATTTT. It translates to CASSPQGASTDTQYF.

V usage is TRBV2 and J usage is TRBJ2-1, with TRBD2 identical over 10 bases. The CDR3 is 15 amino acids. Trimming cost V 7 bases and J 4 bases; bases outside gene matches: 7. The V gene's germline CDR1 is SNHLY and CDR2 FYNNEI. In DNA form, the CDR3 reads TGTGCCAGCAAGACCGGGACTAGCGAGTACAATGAGCAGTTCTTC. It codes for CASKTGTSEYNEQFF.

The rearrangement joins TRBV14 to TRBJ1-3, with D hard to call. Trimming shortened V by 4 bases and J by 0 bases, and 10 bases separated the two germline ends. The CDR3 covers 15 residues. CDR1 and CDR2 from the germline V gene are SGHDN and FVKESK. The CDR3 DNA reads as TGTGCCAGCAGCCCCCCCCCTGTCTCTGGAAACACCATATATTTT. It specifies CASSPPPVSGNTIYF.

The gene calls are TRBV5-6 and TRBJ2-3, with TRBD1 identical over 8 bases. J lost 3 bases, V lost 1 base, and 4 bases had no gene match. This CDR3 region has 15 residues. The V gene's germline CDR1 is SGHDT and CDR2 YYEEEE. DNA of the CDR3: TGTGCCAGCAGCTTGACAGGGGGTGGAACAGATACGCAGTATTTT. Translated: CASSLTGGGTDTQYF.

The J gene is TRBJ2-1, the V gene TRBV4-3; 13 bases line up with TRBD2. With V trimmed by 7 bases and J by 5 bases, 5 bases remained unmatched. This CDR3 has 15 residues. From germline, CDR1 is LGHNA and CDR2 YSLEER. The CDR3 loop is CASTELAGGDNEQFF. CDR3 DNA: TGCGCCAGCACCGAACTAGCGGGAGGGGACAATGAGCAGTTCTTC.

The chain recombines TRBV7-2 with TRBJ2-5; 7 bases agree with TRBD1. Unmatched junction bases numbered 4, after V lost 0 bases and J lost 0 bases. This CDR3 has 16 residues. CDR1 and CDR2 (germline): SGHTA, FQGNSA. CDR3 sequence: CASSLAGGAYQETQYF. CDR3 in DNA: TGTGCCAGCAGCTTAGCAGGGGGCGCCTACCAAGAGACCCAGTACTTC.

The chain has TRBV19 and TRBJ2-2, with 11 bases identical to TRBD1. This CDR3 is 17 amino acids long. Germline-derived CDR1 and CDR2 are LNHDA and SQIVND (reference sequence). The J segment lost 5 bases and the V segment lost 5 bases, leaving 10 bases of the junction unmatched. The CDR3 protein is CASSPIPGQGGTGELFF. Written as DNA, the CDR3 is TGTGCCAGTAGTCCGATACCGGGACAGGGGGGGACCGGGGAGCTGTTTTTT.